These T cell receptor beta chains were read from a single sample in a study of PD-1 blockade in classical Hodgkin lymphoma. Clones were read by immunoSEQ multiplex PCR, and TCRdb kept only the in-frame ones, dropping some. The sample shows some 100,000 clones, 80% to 95% of them seen only once. The sample here was peripheral blood mononuclear cells (PBMCs), taken at baseline. These receptors were collected from a human donor with classical Hodgkin lymphoma. Both conserved end residues are part of each CDR3. A D gene is named only where the DNA matches it firmly. Rows give clone size only sometimes, using once, few, many, or a class for an expanded clone.

TRBJ1-4,TRBV10-2,NA,NA,CASSSTNEKLFF,TGCGCCAGCAGTTCAACTAATGAAAAACTGTTTTTT
TRBJ2-3,TRBV5-1,TRBD2,NA,CASGLAGDIDTQYF,TGCGCCAGTGGTCTGGCGGGAGACATAGATACGCAGTATTTT
TRBJ2-4,TRBV30,NA,NA,CAWSGSKNIQYF,TGTGCCTGGAGTGGCAGTAAAAACATTCAGTACTTC
TRBJ1-2,TRBV6-1,TRBD1,NA,CASSRDSLRYGYTF,TGTGCCAGCAGCCGGGACAGTCTTCGCTATGGCTACACCTTC
TRBJ2-3,TRBV6-5,NA,NA,CASSYFSVPGTDTQYF,TGTGCCAGCAGTTACTTTAGCGTCCCGGGCACAGATACGCAGTATTTT
TRBJ2-2,TRBV30,NA,NA,CAWSVMITGELFF,TGTGCCTGGAGTGTAATGATCACCGGGGAGCTGTTTTTT
TRBJ2-7,TRBV2,NA,NA,CASSGPSYEQYF,TGTGCCAGCAGTGGGCCTTCCTACGAGCAGTACTTC
TRBJ2-2,TRBV6-1,TRBD2,NA,CASSDWREGSTGELFF,TGTGCCAGCAGTGATTGGCGGGAGGGGAGCACCGGGGAGCTGTTTTTT
TRBJ2-7,TRBV27,NA,NA,CASSLGKRNSGSYEQYF,TGTGCCAGCAGTTTAGGCAAGCGGAATTCTGGGTCCTACGAGCAGTACTTC
TRBJ1-2,TRBV11-2,NA,NA,CASSLQDNYGYTF,TGTGCCAGCAGCTTACAAGACAACTATGGCTACACCTTC
TRBJ1-2,TRBV6-6,NA,NA,CASRAESDSSGYTF,TGTGCCAGCAGGGCTGAATCCGATAGTTCTGGCTACACCTTC
TRBJ2-1,TRBV29-1,NA,once,CSAGDILFSSYNEQFF,TGCAGCGCCGGCGATATCTTGTTCAGCTCCTACAATGAGCAGTTCTTC
TRBJ2-5,TRBV2,NA,few,CASLSWNF,TGTGCCAGCCTTTCCTGGAACTTC
TRBJ2-7,TRBV5-1,TRBD1,once,CASSSPGQGGPRTLAYEQYF,TGCGCCAGCAGCTCACCGGGACAGGGTGGGCCTCGGACTCTAGCCTACGAGCAGTACTTC
TRBJ1-4,TRBV10-3,NA,NA,CAISESFWGATNEKLFF,TGTGCCATCAGTGAGTCCTTTTGGGGCGCAACTAATGAAAAACTGTTTTTT
TRBJ2-7,TRBV28,NA,NA,CASNGERARQVSYEQYF,TGTGCCAGCAACGGGGAACGGGCCAGACAGGTCTCCTACGAGCAGTACTTC
TRBJ2-1,TRBV29-1,NA,NA,CSARRPGSAFSYNEQFF,TGCAGCGCCCGAAGACCGGGCTCAGCCTTCTCCTACAATGAGCAGTTCTTC
TRBJ2-7,TRBV2,NA,once,CASSLKQHVLRGQYF,TGTGCCAGCAGTCTAAAGCAACACGTATTACGGGGGCAGTACTTC
TRBJ2-2,TRBV6-5,NA,NA,CASSYSERPGELFF,TGTGCCAGCAGTTACTCAGAAAGGCCCGGGGAGCTGTTTTTT
TRBJ2-5,TRBV5-5,NA,NA,CASSLEGRMETQYF,TGTGCCAGCAGCTTGGAGGGGCGGATGGAGACCCAGTACTTC
TRBJ2-5,TRBV6-5,TRBD1,NA,CASQSGDREETQYF,TGTGCCAGTCAGTCGGGGGACAGGGAAGAGACCCAGTACTTC
TRBJ2-3,TRBV4-2,TRBD2,NA,CASRLAGGPSTDTQYF,TGTGCCAGCAGACTAGCGGGAGGGCCAAGCACAGATACGCAGTATTTT
TRBJ2-1,TRBV29-1,TRBD1,NA,CSVEDRGTGGGFTDRQFF,TGCAGCGTTGAAGATCGGGGGACAGGGGGAGGTTTTACCGACCGACAGTTCTTC
TRBJ1-5,TRBV4-1,TRBD1,NA,CASSQPRDRGNQPQHF,TGCGCCAGCAGCCAACCCCGGGACAGGGGAAATCAGCCCCAGCATTTT
TRBJ2-1,TRBV5-1,NA,NA,CASNPGESSYNEQFF,TGCGCCAGCAACCCAGGCGAAAGCTCCTACAATGAGCAGTTCTTC
TRBJ2-3,TRBV7-6,NA,NA,CASSPVNTDTQYF,TGTGCCAGCAGTCCAGTGAACACAGATACGCAGTATTTT
TRBJ1-5,TRBV5-5,TRBD1,NA,CASRRDSDSNQPQHF,TGTGCCAGCAGGCGGGACAGTGATAGCAATCAGCCCCAGCATTTT
TRBJ2-5,TRBV27,NA,NA,CASSLLGGARYF,TGTGCCAGCAGTTTACTGGGGGGGGCTAGGTACTTC
TRBJ2-1,TRBV28,TRBD2,NA,CASSSWTRINEQFF,TGTGCCAGCAGTTCCTGGACTAGAATCAATGAGCAGTTCTTC
TRBJ1-2,TRBV19,NA,few,CASSRQGVGYGYTF,TGTGCCAGTAGTAGGCAGGGAGTAGGCTATGGCTACACCTTC
TRBJ1-1,TRBV4-2,NA,NA,CASSLRSGLNTEAFF,TGTGCCAGCAGCCTCAGGTCGGGTTTGAACACTGAAGCTTTCTTT
TRBJ1-1,TRBV5-1,NA,NA,CASSLDIAAEAFF,TGCGCCAGCAGCTTGGACATAGCCGCTGAAGCTTTCTTT